This note documents a single T cell receptor beta chain sequence. Its matching antigen is unknown. The data are from a study of T cells in Graves' hyperthyroidism and ophthalmopathy. General study findings and limits: Among clonotypes expanded in thyroid above 0.001, most were also found in blood. Median prediction lead before ophthalmopathy onset was 6 to 8 months with the model. Ophthalmopathy was distinguished from stable hyperthyroidism by 13 V-J signatures.

TCR beta CDR3 regions were amplified from RNA. A set of HTBI primers served as the primers for a first-round RT-PCR of the TCR CDR3. TCRdb reanalysed the multiplex PCR reads using MiXCR and keeps one entry per CDR3 protein. The profile shows about half a million distinct CDR3 sequences, around 15% of them singletons. V lost 5 bases and J lost 5; bases outside the gene matches: 12. This CDR3 has 16 residues. Germline-derived CDR1 and CDR2 are MGHRA and YSYEKL. Diagnoses were established using clinical symptoms, serum thyroxine and TRAb, thyroid ultrasound and orbital computed tomography. The chain recombines TRBV4-1 with TRBJ2-1; TRBD2 matches 7 bases. The material sequenced was blood. This receptor was taken from a woman in her twenties or thirties with Graves' ophthalmopathy. DNA of the CDR3: TGCGCCAGCAGCGCGGGTGGGGGGGAAGCCCACAATGAGCAGTTCTTC. It yields the protein CASSAGGGEAHNEQFF.